This T cell receptor (beta chain) was profiled in a study of T cells after yellow fever vaccination (dated by TCRdb to the late 2010s). In terms of the full investigation: The SMART-Seq v4 Ultra Low Input RNA kit was used to prepare libraries from fractions with low cell numbers. Blood was collected at multiple timepoints before and after primary and secondary immunization, and bulk PBMC replicates and cell subsets were isolated. Two healthy male donors made up the cohort, one aged 18 to 29 years and the other aged 30 to 39 years. To follow T-cell clones before and after primary and booster YFV17D yellow fever vaccination, bulk TCR alpha and beta repertoires were sequenced over time.

With respect to this clonotype: The target of this receptor is not known. The input lacks base qualities; no much larger clone sits a single base away.

Overall study outcomes, separate from this receptor: After the booster, most clones that had expanded after primary vaccination were detected again (approximately 97% of CD4 and around nine tenths of CD8), suggesting broad maintenance of memory. FACS-sorted repertoires could contain abundant contaminating clonotypes from the bulk population, so computational filtering was required. Because only a couple of donors were included in the study, the extent to which the findings can be generalized is limited. A small share of clonotypes occurred in both CD4 and CD8 compartments, likely arising from convergent recombination. The secondary T-cell response was weaker than the primary response but faster, peaking on day 5 instead of day 15.

Sequencing used an Illumina NovaSeq 6000. Synthesis of TCR cDNA relied on 5'RACE template switching, a step that introduced a universal primer site along with unique molecular identifiers. Priming for cDNA synthesis came from both the TCR alpha and TCR beta constant segments. Two PCR steps were used to amplify libraries, with sample barcodes and sequencing adapters being added in the second step. Sequencing of the libraries was done on either Illumina HiSeq 2500 (2x100 bp) or NovaSeq (2x150 bp). Under the source paper's analysis protocol: Demultiplexing of reads and collapsing into UMI consensus sequences were performed with MIGEC, and V(D)J alignment was carried out with MiXCR. Clonotypes responding to the vaccine were identified with edgeR on replicate PBMC samples, with the criteria of FDR below 0.01 and a log2 fold change above 5 up to day 15. Bulk clonotypes were assigned CD4 or CD8 identity according to which sequenced CD4 or CD8 repertoire held them at higher abundance. TCRdb reworked the public reads: Q25 trimming with fastp, MiXCR clone assembly, productive beta chains retained. Each entry merges the rows of one CDR3 protein and shows their most common DNA and genes. The V and J calls follow TCRdb's processing rather than the paper's. The sample includes some 160,000 distinct CDR3 sequences, with about a tenth observed a single time. The ten largest clonotypes hold roughly 33% of the sample.

Sequences SNHLY (CDR1) and FYNNEI (CDR2) are obtained from the germline V gene. Trimming takes 7 bases from V and 3 bases from J, and the germline ends sit 12 bases apart. The cysteine opens and the phenylalanine closes a CDR3 of 13 amino acids. The CDR3 DNA has 39 bases and is translated from base 1. The label giving this sample's treatment or condition can be read as: live attenuated yellow fever vaccine strain. PBMCs were isolated from peripheral blood using a standard Ficoll-Paque protocol. CD4 and CD8 T-cell fractions were isolated with Dynabeads CD4 and CD8 positive selection kits. TriZol was used to extract RNA from bulk PBMCs, CD4 and CD8 fractions, and dextramer-positive and dextramer-negative fractions.

The sequence is built from TRBV2 and TRBJ1-1; no D segment can be confidently identified. The sequence was obtained from a young man who received the YFV17D yellow fever vaccine. Sequenced material: CD8+ T cells sorted from PBMCs, taken 45 days after the yellow fever booster vaccination. The DNA reads as follows: TGTGCCAGCACGGGCGGTGGGGACACTGAAGCTTTCTTT. Its amino acids are CASTGGGDTEAFF.